What follows describes a single T cell receptor beta chain. This clonotype came up many times. No cognate antigen has been identified for it. No much larger clone is present one base from it, and per-base qualities are unavailable. Ophthalmopathy patients had moderately to severely active disease, Clinical Activity Score of at least 3, NOSPECS grade of at least 4, and duration under 3 months. Exclusion was applied to patients with uncontrolled infections, other autoimmune diseases, pregnancy or lactation. Diagnoses relied on clinical symptoms, serum thyroxine and TRAb, thyroid ultrasound and orbital computed tomography. PBMCs were separated from around 9.1 ml of fresh peripheral blood using Ficoll-Paque density gradient centrifugation. Total RNA was extracted with Trizol reagent, and quality was checked on an Agilent 2100 Bioanalyzer. This specimen comes from a study of T cells in Graves' hyperthyroidism and ophthalmopathy (dated by TCRdb to the late 2010s). Notes on the research overall: Peripheral blood was sampled at the time of initial diagnosis, prior to any treatment. To identify TCR V-J signatures that set the groups apart, the researchers used a discovery cohort of about a hundred patients, made up of roughly 45 with Graves' ophthalmopathy and 57 with stable Graves' hyperthyroidism. Prospective prediction of ophthalmopathy was tested in an independent validation cohort consisting of 18 to 20 hyperthyroidism patients and 15 to 17 patients who later progressed to ophthalmopathy. For training and testing, the roughly 93 patients in the discovery cohort were randomly divided in a 7:3 ratio. The study also compared thyroid tissue and blood T-cell repertoires from several Graves' hyperthyroidism patients. After sampling, hyperthyroidism patients received methimazole starting at 30 mg daily, and ophthalmopathy patients received high-dose intravenous methylprednisolone. The paper describes TCR Vbeta CDR3 sequencing of about 140 peripheral blood samples, made up of 43 ophthalmopathy patients, roughly 80 hyperthyroidism patients and about 17 progressor patients.

V has 5 bases trimmed and J has 9 bases trimmed; junction bases matching no gene number 7. In the germline V gene, CDR1 corresponds to SGHAT and CDR2 to FQNNGV. The CDR3 covers 13 residues, taking in both the cysteine and the phenylalanine. The read is trimmed to its CDR3 DNA, 39 bases read in frame from base 1. The TCR beta CDR3 regions were amplified from RNA transcripts. A first-round RT-PCR of the TCR CDR3 used the HTBI primer set with the Qiagen OneStep RT-PCR kit. Libraries were constructed in a second round of multiplex PCR, after which size selection and purification were performed. Paired-end sequencing of the libraries was performed with 100 bp reads on an Illumina HiSeq2000. In the authors' own workflow: Raw data were processed with SOAPnuke, discarding reads with adapters, uncalled bases, mean Phred below 15, or no exact constant-primer or identifier match. COPE v1.2.5 was used to merge the high-quality paired reads, and each unique nucleotide sequence was defined as a clonotype. MiTCR v1.1 was used to align the clonotypes against IMGT TRBV, TRBD and TRBJ reference segments. The analysis was restricted to V-J combinations with a frequency above 0.0001, which together covered just over 99% of the repertoires. A TCS score was defined as the ratio of F50 (clonal expansion) to E x V (chaos), with BLOSUM62-based TCRdist applied between CDR3 peptides within each V-J. Welch's t-statistics and random forest reduced 500 to 550 V-J features to 10 to 15, which were used in a naive Bayes classifier (R e1071). TCRdb trimmed public reads at Q25 via fastp, called clones via MiXCR and kept in-frame beta chains. Each CDR3 protein gets just one entry, which takes the most common genes and DNA from the rows behind it. TCRdb's processing, not the study's, gives the V and J calls here. The sample records under 600,000 distinct CDR3 sequences, roughly a sixth of which are singletons. The ten largest clones represent less than 3.5% of the sample.

Results the study describes overall, beyond this receptor: A model built on a 13 V-J signature distinguished ophthalmopathy from stable hyperthyroidism, reaching about 89% sensitivity and about 81% specificity in cross-validation and 80%/75% in testing. No statistical method was used to set the sample size in advance, and investigators knew the group allocation. In validation, progression to ophthalmopathy was predicted by the model with around 71% sensitivity and 72% to 80% specificity, a median of approximately 6.5 months before onset. Most expanded thyroid clonotypes (frequency above 0.001) were also found in blood, which suggests that blood repertoires may mirror thyroid immune responses.

The sample was blood. The TCR comes from a woman in her 40s with Graves' ophthalmopathy. The sequence is built from TRBV11-2 and TRBJ2-1; TRBD2 aligns with 7 central bases. DNA sequence: TGTGCCAGCAGCCAAGTCGGCGGGAGTGAGCAGTTCTTC. Translated, it reads CASSQVGGSEQFF. With the rest looked up from the reference TRBV11-2 and TRBJ2-1 genes rather than sequenced, the full variable domain is EAGVAQSPRYKIIEKRQSVAFWCNPISGHATLYWYQQILGQGPKLLIQFQNNGVVDDSQLPKDRFSAERLKGVDSTLKIQPAKLEDSAVYLCASSQVGGSEQFFGPGTRLTVL.